These 19 T cell receptor beta chains came from one sample sequenced in a study of cytomegalovirus exposure and HLA in healthy donors. Primers included in the PCR were 60 Vbeta and 13 Jbeta primers. Data came from immunoSEQ multiplex PCR; TCRdb stores just in-frame clones and leaves some out. The sample lists roughly 180,000 clones; 60% to 85% were seen once. The sequencing sample was made of PBMCs. These receptors came from a male donor in good health and CMV-seronegative.

The V call is TRBV6-1, the J call TRBJ2-7; 9 nucleotides align to TRBD1. Germline-derived CDR1 and CDR2 are MNHNS and SASEGT. The CDR3 runs 14 residues. J was trimmed by 3 bases and V by 7 bases; bases with no gene match: 7. The chain's CDR3 is CASTSDRGGYEQYF. The CDR3 bases are TGTGCCAGCACCTCGGACAGGGGAGGCTACGAGCAGTACTTC.

This clone appeared once. V gene TRBV28 combines with J gene TRBJ2-3, with 8 bases matching TRBD2. CDR1 is MDHEN, CDR2 SYDVKM, per germline. V was pared by 4 bases and J by 0 bases, with 3 bases of the junction left unmatched. The CDR3 covers 15 residues. In DNA form, the CDR3 reads TGTGCCAGCAGTTCGCGGGAGGTTAGCACAGATACGCAGTATTTT. This gives the protein CASSSREVSTDTQYF. The full variable domain, its missing parts supplied by reference TRBV28 and TRBJ2-3, is DVKVTQSSRYLVKRTGEKVFLECVQDMDHENMFWYRQDPGLGLRLIYFSYDVKMKEKGDIPEGYSVSREKKERFSLILESASTNQTSMYLCASSSREVSTDTQYFGPGTRLTVL.

This clone was seen a handful of times. J is TRBJ1-3 and V is TRBV10-2; no clear D gene. CDR3 length: 13 amino acids. Germline values: CDR1 WSHSY, CDR2 SAAADI. V shed 2 bases and J shed 3 bases, with 5 bases lying between them. The CDR3 sequence is CASSEGGGNTIYF. In DNA form, the CDR3 reads TGCGCCAGCAGTGAGGGAGGTGGAAACACCATATATTTT.

This clone showed up just a few times. In DNA, the CDR3 is TGTGCCAGCAGTGCCTCCGGGACTAGGGCCTCCGAGCAGTACTTC. Encoded protein: CASSASGTRASEQYF. The rearrangement joins TRBV6-6 to TRBJ2-7; 8 positions agree with TRBD2. There are 15 residues in the CDR3. Trimming took 5 bases from V and 6 from J; bases not matched to a gene: 12. Germline loops: CDR1 MNHNY, CDR2 SVGAGI (reference sequence).

In the case of this clone: At the DNA level, this CDR3 is encoded by other sequences in the same sample as well. The chain joins TRBV30 to TRBJ2-7; TRBD2 is a possible D gene (6 bases). Germline V lookup: CDR1 GTSNPN, CDR2 SVGIG (reference sequence). Trimming stripped 3 bases from V and 4 bases from J, with 10 bases between. The length of the CDR3 is 12 residues. CDR3 residues: CAWSAGSYEQYF. The CDR3 nucleotides read TGTGCCTGGAGCGCCGGGAGTTACGAGCAGTACTTC.

The CDR3 region is CASRPTNSYNSPLHF. The CDR3, as DNA: TGTGCCAGCAGACCTACTAACTCCTATAATTCACCCCTCCACTTT. This chain uses TRBV6-1 with TRBJ1-6; D gene uncertain. Trimming stripped 6 bases from V and 0 bases from J, with 9 bases between. Germline V gene lookup returns CDR1 MNHNS and CDR2 SASEGT. CDR3 size: 15 residues.

A few counts support this clone. CDR3 in amino acids: CASSLVRQGPNEKLFF. The CDR3 DNA sequence: TGTGCCAGCAGCTTAGTGAGACAGGGCCCTAATGAAAAACTGTTTTTT. The J gene is TRBJ1-4, the V gene TRBV7-9; 7 bases fit TRBD1. The CDR3 contains 16 residues. V shed 1 base, J shed 3 bases, and the junction held 5 bases outside the gene matches. Germline V gene lookup returns CDR1 SEHNR and CDR2 FQNEAQ (reference sequence).

This clone was recorded once. The chain joins TRBV14 to TRBJ2-4; 8 bases line up with TRBD2. The germline gives CDR1 SGHDN, CDR2 FVKESK. With V trimmed by 4 bases and J by 8 bases, 7 bases remained unmatched. The CDR3 totals 14 residues. In DNA form, the CDR3 reads TGTGCCAGCAGCCCCGGACTAGCAATAGACATTCAGTACTTC. This sequence encodes CASSPGLAIDIQYF.

The chain has TRBV5-1 and TRBJ2-7, with TRBD1 matching over 8 bases. With 4 bases clipped from V and 2 bases from J, the junction kept 5 bases outside the gene matches. The CDR3 consists of 14 residues. CDR1 SGHRS and CDR2 YFSETQ come from the germline V gene. The CDR3 sequence is CASSPGQATYEQYF. The CDR3 DNA reads TGCGCCAGCAGCCCGGGACAGGCAACCTACGAGCAGTACTTC. Variable domain in full (rest from reference TRBV5-1 and TRBJ2-7): KAGVTQTPRYLIKTRGQQVTLSCSPISGHRSVSWYQQTPGQGLQFLFEYFSETQRNKGNFPGRFSGRQFSNSRSEMNVSTLELGDSALYLCASSPGQATYEQYFGPGTRLTVT.

V is TRBV2 and J is TRBJ1-2, with D unresolved. The CDR3 is 13 amino acids. From germline, CDR1 is SNHLY and CDR2 FYNNEI. Trimming removed 6 bases from V and 2 bases from J, with 10 bases in between. CDR3 in amino acids: CASRSEMNYGYTF. The CDR3 DNA is TGTGCCAGCAGAAGCGAGATGAACTATGGCTACACCTTC.

This chain uses TRBV5-1 with TRBJ2-7; D perhaps matches TRBD1 (6 bases). Looked up from germline, CDR1 is SGHRS and CDR2 is YFSETQ. The CDR3 is 13 amino acids. Deletions cut 5 bases from V and 5 bases from J, with 14 bases between. Here the CDR3 DNA reads TGCGCCAGCAGAGTACAGGGTTCTGACGAGCAGTACTTC. It encodes CASRVQGSDEQYF.

This chain joins TRBV30 and TRBJ1-5; D is perhaps TRBD1 (5 bases). The CDR3 is 15 amino acids. V shed 2 bases and J shed 6 bases, with 17 bases lying between them. CDR1 GTSNPN and CDR2 SVGIG come from the germline V gene (reference sequence). The CDR3 DNA is TGTGCCTGGAGTCCAAGGGGAATTGGATCTCAGCCCCAGCATTTT. Translating it yields CAWSPRGIGSQPQHF.

This clone was found a few times. This chain uses TRBV28 with TRBJ2-7, with 8 bases lining up with TRBD2. CDR3 size: 17 residues. Germline CDR1 MDHEN, CDR2 SYDVKM. J gave up 2 bases and V 5 bases, and 14 bases lay outside the gene matches. The CDR3: CASSPPSWREVTYEQYF. The DNA for the CDR3 is TGTGCCAGCAGTCCTCCCTCCTGGCGGGAGGTCACCTACGAGCAGTACTTC.

The chain has TRBV7-2 and TRBJ1-5; possibly TRBD1 for D (6 bases). This CDR3 has 16 residues. Germline CDR1 reads SGHTA; CDR2 reads FQGNSA. Trimming pared 5 bases from V and 0 bases from J, leaving 14 bases between. The CDR3 loop reads CASSITGSYSNQPQHF. The DNA for the CDR3 is TGTGCCAGCAGCATTACAGGGAGTTATAGCAATCAGCCCCAGCATTTT.

This clone was detected only a few times. The chain joins TRBV6-5 to TRBJ2-7, with 8 bases aligning to TRBD2. From germline, CDR1 is MNHEY and CDR2 SVGAGI. V dropped 6 bases and J dropped 0; count of bases not matched to a gene: 4. This CDR3 is built from 14 residues. The CDR3, as DNA: TGTGCCAGCAGCCGAAGCGGGAGCTCCTACGAGCAGTACTTC. It is translated as CASSRSGSSYEQYF.

The chain links TRBV6-6 to TRBJ1-5, with 8 bases lining up with TRBD1. CDR1 is MNHNY and CDR2 is SVGAGI in the germline V gene (reference sequence). This CDR3 comprises 15 residues. The V segment lost 5 bases and the J segment 3 bases; nucleotides outside the gene matches: 6. CDR3 residues: CASSGGQGNNQPQHF. CDR3 DNA: TGTGCCAGCAGTGGCGGACAGGGAAACAATCAGCCCCAGCATTTT.

The chain recombines TRBV19 with TRBJ1-1; D uncertain. The CDR3 runs to 14 residues. Germline CDR1 and CDR2: LNHDA and SQIVND (reference sequence). With 2 bases removed from V and 5 bases from J, the gap between germline ends came to 12 bases. CDR3: CASSITPAGTEAFF. The CDR3 DNA reads TGTGCCAGTAGTATAACCCCCGCCGGGACTGAAGCTTTCTTT.

The J gene is TRBJ1-5, the V gene TRBV15; 9 nucleotides line up with TRBD1. This CDR3 contains 15 residues. With 1 base clipped from V and 7 bases from J, the junction kept 5 bases outside the gene matches. Germline V CDR1 and CDR2: LNHNV, YYDKDF (reference sequence). CDR3 in amino acids: CATSRGTGANQPQHF. The DNA for the CDR3 is TGTGCCACCAGCAGAGGGACAGGGGCGAACCAGCCCCAGCATTTT.

This sequence joins TRBV4-2 and TRBJ2-7, with 9 bases lining up with TRBD2. Germline CDR1 LGHNA, CDR2 YNFKEQ. J was trimmed by 1 base and V by 0 bases; bases with no gene match: 1. This CDR3 region has 15 residues. Here the CDR3 reads CASSQDTSGSYEQYF. The CDR3 coding sequence is TGTGCCAGCAGCCAAGACACTAGCGGGTCCTACGAGCAGTACTTC.